The rows below give T cell receptor beta chains drawn from one sample of a study of early T cells in non-severe SARS-CoV-2 infection. TCRdb recomputed calls from the 5' RACE reads with MiXCR, one row per CDR3 protein. The sample contains about 66,000 distinct CDR3 sequences, 9.1% of which appear only once. The material sequenced was whole blood. The receptors shown here come from an adult who was a healthcare worker with PCR-confirmed SARS-CoV-2 infection or an uninfected control (not recorded which). Both conserved end residues are trimmed from each CDR3.

V gene,CDR3 length,CDR3 protein
TRBV2,15,ASRGLAFGLANTEAF
TRBV12-3/TRBV12-4,13,ASSLAGQVQETQY
TRBV4-2,15,ASSPQGLGGLGEKLF
TRBV24-1,13,ATSASDRDTGELF
TRBV7-9,12,ASSSGQRPDTIY
TRBV4-1,15,ASSLVPGQRYNSPLH
TRBV4-2,12,ASSQDQSANEQF
TRBV19,12,ASSIGGEYYEQY
TRBV29-1,10,SVEGGPREQY
TRBV10-1,11,ASSPGAAGELF
TRBV27,13,ASSLSSDPVGGYT
TRBV19,13,ASRNSKAYNQPQH
TRBV12-3/TRBV12-4,12,ASSLAGTDYEQY
TRBV27,13,ASSLGLRGTDTQY
TRBV27,14,ASSFGTGGLNQPQH
TRBV19,13,ASSIDGTLNQPQH
TRBV20-1,12,SAGGLASTDTQY
TRBV5-1,13,ASSLLAGVADTQY
TRBV19,11,ASSPVGTDTQY
TRBV20-1,13,SASLAGGPSGELF
TRBV10-2,12,ANRGSGGNSPLH
TRBV7-3,13,ASSLGWGTSYEQY
TRBV12-3/TRBV12-4,11,ASRPTGNSPLH
TRBV7-2,11,ASSLDWGGTQY
TRBV7-2,13,ASSLARGLYNEQF
TRBV20-1,13,SARVGGAMNTEAF
TRBV6-1,13,ASSRIEGGFYEQY
TRBV10-3,14,AISELGRRAYTEAF
TRBV12-3/TRBV12-4,13,ASSFGGRAYNEQF
TRBV28,14,ASSRRQGIAGNTIY
TRBV6-2/TRBV6-3,11,ASSYSSYNEQF
TRBV7-3,13,ASSLNGGGQETQY
TRBV6-5,12,ASRDPGYNSPLH
TRBV28,13,ASSRQGQLNTEAF
TRBV20-1,13,SADFSGRVSDTQY
TRBV18,15,ASSPPRGSGSTDTQY
TRBV20-1,15,SARAPHAGTSPYEQY
TRBV11-2,12,ASSLGALNTEAF
TRBV7-3,14,ASSLNRPQADEKLF
TRBV27,9,ASIGAGEQF
TRBV7-2,12,ASSLKSENQPQH
TRBV18,13,ASSPSSSVTDTQY
TRBV5-5,12,ASRPGQGTDTQY
TRBV20-1,13,SAGAGGSYNSPLH
TRBV28,11,ASSLTGNLEAF
TRBV12-5,11,ASGLGAYNEQF